The 14 T cell receptor beta chains reported below all come from one sample, sequenced in a study of T cell responses to AZD1222 COVID-19 vaccine. The repertoire was sequenced with immunoSEQ multiplex PCR; TCRdb's copy has only in-frame clones and lacks some. The table records some 97,000 clones, approximately 87% of them present only once. Sequenced here: peripheral blood, sampled on day 0 of AZD1222 vaccination. The source is an adult in good health.

V usage is TRBV18 and J usage is TRBJ1-5, with D unresolved. V dropped 2 bases and J dropped 5 bases, with 7 bases sitting between them. This CDR3 comprises 13 residues. Germline V CDR1 and CDR2: KGHSH, LQKENI. DNA of the CDR3: TGTGCCAGCTCACCAGGCATACATCAGCCCCAGCATTTT. Residues: CASSPGIHQPQHF.

The chain couples TRBV3-1 (or the pseudogene TRBV3-2) to TRBJ1-2, with 9 bases matching TRBD1. The V segment lost 3 bases and the J segment 13 bases; nucleotides outside the gene matches: 9. The CDR3 contains 13 residues. The germline V gene encodes CDR1 LGHDT and CDR2 YNNKEL (reference sequence). CDR3 sequence reads: CASSQTRDRVFTF. The CDR3 DNA reads TGTGCCAGCAGCCAGACCCGGGACAGGGTCTTCACCTTC.

V and J are TRBV28 and TRBJ1-1; no firm D call. The CDR3 runs 14 residues. In germline, CDR1 is MDHEN, CDR2 SYDVKM. Between the trimmed V and J ends, which lost 4 bases and 2 bases, there was a span of 11 bases. CDR3 sequence: CASSSGALNTEAFF. For the CDR3, the DNA is TGTGCCAGCAGTTCCGGAGCCTTAAACACTGAAGCTTTCTTT. The full variable domain, in which reference TRBV28 and TRBJ1-1 provide the parts outside the CDR3, is DVKVTQSSRYLVKRTGEKVFLECVQDMDHENMFWYRQDPGLGLRLIYFSYDVKMKEKGDIPEGYSVSREKKERFSLILESASTNQTSMYLCASSSGALNTEAFFGQGTRLTVV.

The chain employs TRBV19 and TRBJ1-2, with a possible D match to TRBD1 (6 bases). V lost 5 bases and J lost 6, with 13 bases in between. From germline, CDR1 is LNHDA and CDR2 SQIVND (reference sequence). There are 13 residues in the CDR3. CDR3 DNA: TGTGCCAGTAGTTGGACAGCCCTAGATGGCTACACCTTC. This encodes CASSWTALDGYTF.

This sequence joins TRBV18 and TRBJ1-3; D not certain. V lost 3 bases to trimming and J lost 0 bases, with 6 bases between them. The CDR3 runs to 14 residues. Germline lookup yields CDR1 KGHSH and CDR2 LQKENI. The CDR3: CASSPQSSGNTIYF. The CDR3 region has the DNA TGTGCCAGCTCACCGCAGAGCTCTGGAAACACCATATATTTT.

This chain joins TRBV7-2 and TRBJ2-7; D is possibly TRBD2 (5 bases). V lost 3 bases and J lost 7, with 10 bases in between. The CDR3 runs to 12 residues. Germline assignment: CDR1 SGHTA and CDR2 FQGNSA. As DNA, the CDR3 is TGTGCCAGCAGCTTTACGACGGGAGAGCAGTACTTC. It is translated as CASSFTTGEQYF.

The CDR3 loop reads CASSQVWQVPTYEQYF. CDR3 nucleotides: TGTGCCAGCAGCCAAGTTTGGCAGGTCCCTACCTACGAGCAGTACTTC. The chain links TRBV3-1 (or the pseudogene TRBV3-2) to TRBJ2-7; no firm D call. The CDR3 is 16 residues long. The V end was cut by 1 base, the J end by 2 bases, with 15 bases between. The germline V gene encodes CDR1 LGHDT and CDR2 YNNKEL (reference sequence).

CDR3 nucleotide sequence: TGTGCCAGTAGTACTGACAGGGAGCTACGGGTGGGTTTCTTT. This translates into CASSTDRELRVGFF. V usage is TRBV19 and J usage is TRBJ1-1, with 7 nucleotides matching TRBD1. The length of the CDR3 is 14 residues. The V gene end was trimmed by 4 bases and the J gene end by 13 bases; junction bases not matched to a gene: 15. Germline lookup yields CDR1 LNHDA and CDR2 SQIVND (reference sequence).

This chain connects TRBV19 to TRBJ2-1, with a possible D match to TRBD2 (6 bases). The CDR3 consists of 14 residues. Per the germline V gene, CDR1 is LNHDA and CDR2 is SQIVND (reference sequence). The V and J ends lost 3 bases and 6 bases respectively, with 12 bases between them. CDR3 loop: CASSISRGRNEQFF. CDR3 nucleotide sequence: TGTGCCAGTAGTATTTCGCGGGGCCGCAATGAGCAGTTCTTC.

This chain uses TRBV27 with TRBJ1-2; TRBD1 matches 7 bases. This CDR3 contains 17 residues. Unmatched junction bases numbered 8, after V lost 1 base and J lost 0 bases. The germline CDR1 and CDR2 sequences are MNHEY and SMNVEV (reference sequence). The CDR3 nucleotides read TGTGCCAGCAGTTTATGGGCCAGGGGGGGTTCTAACTATGGCTACACCTTC. Its translation: CASSLWARGGSNYGYTF.

The chain has TRBV6-5 and TRBJ2-7; possibly TRBD2 for D (5 bases). The germline V gene encodes CDR1 MNHEY and CDR2 SVGAGI. This CDR3 has 14 amino acids. In DNA form, the CDR3 reads TGTGCAACTAGACCATTGACACCCGACTACGAGCAGTACTTC. Amino acid sequence: CATRPLTPDYEQYF.

The genes are TRBV3-1 (or the pseudogene TRBV3-2) and TRBJ2-7; D is possibly TRBD1 (6 bases). Germline V gives CDR1 LGHDT, CDR2 YNNKEL (reference sequence). The CDR3 is made up of 12 amino acids. Trimming shortened V by 4 bases and J by 8 bases, and 12 bases separated the two germline ends. This CDR3 is CASSLGQKKQYF. DNA for the CDR3: TGTGCCAGCAGCCTCGGACAGAAGAAGCAGTACTTC.

This clone has just a few counts. V and J are TRBV5-4 and TRBJ2-7; D is undetermined. The CDR3 contains 12 residues. Trimming took 4 bases from V and 4 from J, leaving 9 bases between them. Looked up from germline, CDR1 is SGHNT and CDR2 is YYREEE (reference sequence). CDR3 DNA: TGTGCCAGCAGCCCCGACCGTTACGAGCAGTACTTC. Its translation: CASSPDRYEQYF.

The gene calls are TRBV7-3 and TRBJ1-2; 8 bases are shared with TRBD1. Germline CDR1 SGHTA, CDR2 FQGTGA. The CDR3 spans 13 residues. The trim removed 3 bases at V and 6 bases at J, leaving 3 bases unmatched. CDR3 coding DNA: TGTGCCAGCAGCTTCAGGGGGCGAGATGGCTACACCTTC. Translating it yields CASSFRGRDGYTF.